These 2 T cell receptor beta chains were all obtained from the same sample, sequenced in a study of beta chain features in type 1 diabetes. What was sequenced were expressed TCRB transcripts, since all of the isolated RNA had been reverse transcribed. This table comes from immunoSEQ multiplex PCR, and its TCRdb copy is limited to in-frame clones, with some not included. In the table there are 120,000 to 150,000 clones, over 9.5% of which are singletons. Sequencing used naive CD4+ T cells from blood. These receptor sequences come from a man aged 18 to 29 in good health.

The chain couples TRBV2 to TRBJ1-2; maybe TRBD1 (5 bases). CDR3 length: 11 residues. Germline V gives CDR1 SNHLY, CDR2 FYNNEI. Trimming cost V 5 bases and J 7 bases, with 8 bases left between them. This CDR3 is CASSLTVGYTF. CDR3 sequence (DNA): TGTGCCAGCAGTCTGACAGTTGGCTACACCTTC.

The V gene is TRBV5-1, the J gene TRBJ1-4; TRBD1 aligns across 10 bases. This CDR3 spans 15 amino acids. The V segment lost 0 bases and the J segment 8 bases; nucleotides outside the gene matches: 4. Germline lookup yields CDR1 SGHRS and CDR2 YFSETQ. CDR3 sequence: CASSLARDRGEKLFF. In DNA form, the CDR3 reads TGCGCCAGCAGCTTGGCCCGGGACAGGGGCGAAAAACTGTTTTTT.